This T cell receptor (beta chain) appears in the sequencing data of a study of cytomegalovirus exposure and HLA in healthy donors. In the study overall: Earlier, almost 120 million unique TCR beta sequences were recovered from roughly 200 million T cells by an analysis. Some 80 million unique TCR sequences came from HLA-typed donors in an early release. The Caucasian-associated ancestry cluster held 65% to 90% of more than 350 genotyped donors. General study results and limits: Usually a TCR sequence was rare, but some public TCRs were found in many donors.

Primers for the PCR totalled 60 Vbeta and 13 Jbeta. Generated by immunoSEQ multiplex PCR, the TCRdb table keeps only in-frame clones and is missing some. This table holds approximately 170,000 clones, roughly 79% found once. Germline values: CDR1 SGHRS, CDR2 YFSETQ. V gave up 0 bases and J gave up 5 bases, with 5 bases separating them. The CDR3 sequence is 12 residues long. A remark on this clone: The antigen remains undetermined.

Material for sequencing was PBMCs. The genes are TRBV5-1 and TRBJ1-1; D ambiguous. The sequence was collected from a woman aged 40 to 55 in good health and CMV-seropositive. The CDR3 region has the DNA TGCGCCAGCAGCTTGGACTTGACTGAAGCTTTCTTT. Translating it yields CASSLDLTEAFF.